The 21 T cell receptor beta chains below come from one sample, sequenced in a study of shared clonotypes between healthy human individuals. CD45RO-negative, CCR7-positively selected cells formed the naive CD8 fraction, excluding terminally differentiated effector memory CD45RA+ cells. Generated by immunoSEQ multiplex PCR, the TCRdb table keeps only in-frame clones and is missing some. The sample lists around 1.9 million clones; roughly 91% were seen once. Sequencing input: naive CD8+ T cells from PBMCs. These receptors all stem from a man between 18 and 35 years old in good health. Some clones in this sample may be carry-over from other donors' samples.

CDR3 in amino acids: CASSQDDEETQYF. In DNA form, the CDR3 reads TGCGCCAGCAGCCAAGACGATGAAGAGACCCAGTACTTC. The chain employs TRBV4-1 and TRBJ2-5; D gene uncertain. Trimming stripped 0 bases from V and 3 bases from J, with 5 bases between. Germline CDR1 MGHRA, CDR2 YSYEKL. This CDR3 has 13 amino acids.

This clone was seen a few times. The chain links TRBV2 to TRBJ1-2; possibly TRBD1 for D (5 bases). V was cut by 10 bases and J by 7 bases, with 19 bases left in between. The CDR3 runs to 13 residues. Germline-derived CDR1 and CDR2 are SNHLY and FYNNEI. CDR3 nucleotide sequence: TGTGCCAACCCCTTCCAGCAGGGAATTGGCTACACCTTC. Translation: CANPFQQGIGYTF. Full variable domain (outside the CDR3, taken from reference TRBV2 and TRBJ1-2): EPEVTQTPSHQVTQMGQEVILRCVPISNHLYFYWYRQILGQKVEFLVSFYNNEISEKSEIFDDQFSVERPDGSNFTLKIRSTKLEDSAMYFCANPFQQGIGYTFGSGTRLTVV.

The V call is TRBV6-1, the J call TRBJ1-5; D call uncertain. V lost 2 bases and J lost 0, with 8 bases in between. Germline V gives CDR1 MNHNS, CDR2 SASEGT. CDR3 length: 15 amino acids. The CDR3 nucleotides are TGTGCCAGCAGTGAAATCTGGGGTAGCAATCAGCCCCAGCATTTT. Amino acid sequence: CASSEIWGSNQPQHF.

This chain links TRBV6-5 with TRBJ2-7; D ambiguous. This CDR3 spans 13 amino acids. V shed 4 bases and J shed 2 bases, with 9 bases lying between them. The germline V gene encodes CDR1 MNHEY and CDR2 SVGAGI. Here the CDR3 reads CASSSDHTYEQYF. The CDR3 DNA sequence: TGTGCCAGCAGTTCGGACCATACCTACGAGCAGTACTTC.

A note on this clone: The sample holds other DNA sequences that translate to the same CDR3. The chain employs TRBV6-5 and TRBJ2-1; a weak D match, TRBD2 (6 bases). Trimming pared 5 bases from V and 4 bases from J, leaving 12 bases between. Germline assignment: CDR1 MNHEY and CDR2 SVGAGI. The CDR3 is 14 residues long. The CDR3: CASSPTGEYNEQFF. CDR3 in DNA: TGTGCCAGCAGTCCCACGGGGGAGTACAATGAGCAGTTCTTC.

CDR3 DNA: TGTGCCAGCAGCCCACTCCCTTGGACAGGGGACGGTCAGCCCCAGCATTTT. Translated, it gives CASSPLPWTGDGQPQHF. V gene TRBV7-6 combines with J gene TRBJ1-5, with 9 bases aligning to TRBD1. From germline, CDR1 is SGHVS and CDR2 FNYEAQ. The CDR3 extends over 17 amino acids. After removal of 5 bases from V and 6 bases from J, the junction contained 14 bases not matched to a gene. The full variable domain, completed using reference TRBV7-6 and TRBJ1-5, is GAGVSQSPRYKVTKRGQDVALRCDPISGHVSLYWYRQALGQGPEFLTYFNYEAQQDKSGLPNDRFSAERPEGSISTLTIQRTEQRDSAMYRCASSPLPWTGDGQPQHFGDGTRLSIL.

The rearrangement uses TRBV6-6 and TRBJ2-1, with a weak D call TRBD2 (6 bases). Germline assignment: CDR1 MNHNY and CDR2 SVGAGI (reference sequence). The CDR3 spans 13 residues. V lost 10 bases and J 0 bases, leaving 10 bases between the germline ends. CDR3 nucleotides: TGTGCCACCGCGGGATTCTCCTACAATGAGCAGTTCTTC. Translating gives CATAGFSYNEQFF.

The gene calls are TRBV19 and TRBJ1-5; no clear D gene. CDR3 size: 13 residues. V gave up 3 bases and J gave up 8 bases, with 11 bases separating them. Germline CDR1 reads LNHDA; CDR2 reads SQIVND (reference sequence). In DNA form, the CDR3 reads TGTGCCAGTAGTATCCGGCCCTTCGAGCCCCAGCATTTT. This codes for CASSIRPFEPQHF.

The chain recombines TRBV10-1 with TRBJ2-7, with D perhaps matching TRBD1 (5 bases). This CDR3 has 13 amino acids. V was pared by 2 bases and J by 0 bases, with 5 bases between. Germline CDR1 and CDR2: WNHNN and SYGVQD (reference sequence). The CDR3 region is CASSERGSYEQYF. CDR3 bases: TGCGCCAGCAGTGAGAGGGGCTCCTACGAGCAGTACTTC.

V usage is TRBV5-1 and J usage is TRBJ2-7; no reliable D call. Trimming took 0 bases from V and 6 from J, leaving 16 bases between them. There are 15 residues in the CDR3. Germline V gene lookup returns CDR1 SGHRS and CDR2 YFSETQ. The CDR3 region has the DNA TGCGCCAGCAGCTTGGCGGAGCGTTCGATTCGCGAGCAGTACTTC. Its translation is CASSLAERSIREQYF.

The V gene is TRBV5-4, the J gene TRBJ2-5; possibly TRBD1 for D (6 bases). The CDR3 spans 15 residues. Deletions cut 0 bases from V and 5 bases from J, with 14 bases between. The V gene's germline CDR1 is SGHNT and CDR2 YYREEE (reference sequence). CDR3 in DNA: TGTGCCAGCAGCTTGGAACAGGGTAGCGTGGAGACCCAGTACTTC. Translation gives CASSLEQGSVETQYF. The whole variable domain, filled in from reference TRBV5-4 and TRBJ2-5, reads ETGVTQSPTHLIKTRGQQVTLRCSSQSGHNTVSWYQQALGQGPQFIFQYYREEENGRGNFPPRFSGLQFPNYSSELNVNALELDDSALYLCASSLEQGSVETQYFGPGTRLLVL.

This chain links TRBV6-5 with TRBJ2-2; 13 bases match TRBD2. The V and J ends lost 8 bases and 5 bases, in that order; junction bases with no gene match: 5. This CDR3 is 15 amino acids long. CDR1 is MNHEY, CDR2 SVGAGI, per germline. The CDR3 sequence: CASFRTSGRTGELFF. In DNA, the CDR3 is TGTGCCAGCTTTAGGACTAGCGGGAGAACCGGGGAGCTGTTTTTT.

V and J are TRBV5-1 and TRBJ2-1, with unresolved D. CDR1 is SGHRS and CDR2 is YFSETQ in the germline V gene. The ends were cut back, 0 bases at V and 4 bases at J, with 5 bases in the middle. This CDR3 is 13 amino acids long. As DNA, the CDR3 is TGCGCCAGCAGCTTGGATCAGTACAATGAGCAGTTCTTC. Its protein product is CASSLDQYNEQFF. The full variable domain, in which reference TRBV5-1 and TRBJ2-1 provide the parts outside the CDR3, is KAGVTQTPRYLIKTRGQQVTLSCSPISGHRSVSWYQQTPGQGLQFLFEYFSETQRNKGNFPGRFSGRQFSNSRSEMNVSTLELGDSALYLCASSLDQYNEQFFGPGTRLTVL.

This chain uses TRBV28 with TRBJ2-7; D remains unclear. The CDR3 is 14 amino acids. Germline CDR1 is MDHEN and CDR2 is SYDVKM. V gave up 3 bases and J gave up 5 bases, with 14 bases separating them. The CDR3 coding sequence is TGTGCCAGCAGTTTTGGGTCTGGGTGGGACGAGCAGTACTTC. Protein product: CASSFGSGWDEQYF.

The V and J genes are TRBV7-9 and TRBJ2-7; no firm D call. Trimming removed 1 base at V and 5 bases at J, with 9 bases between. Germline V gene lookup returns CDR1 SEHNR and CDR2 FQNEAQ (reference sequence). This CDR3 region has 13 residues. CDR3 loop: CASSLEGWDEQYF. The CDR3 region has the DNA TGTGCCAGCAGCTTAGAAGGGTGGGACGAGCAGTACTTC. Using reference TRBV7-9 and TRBJ2-7 for the parts outside the CDR3, the full variable domain is DTGVSQNPRHKITKRGQNVTFRCDPISEHNRLYWYRQTLGQGPEFLTYFQNEAQLEKSRLLSDRFSAERPKGSFSTLEIQRTEQGDSAMYLCASSLEGWDEQYFGPGTRLTVT.

This clone was found a few times. The chain joins TRBV6-5 to TRBJ1-2; no clear D. Looked up from germline, CDR1 is MNHEY and CDR2 is SVGAGI. The CDR3 has 11 amino acids. Trimming pared 6 bases from V and 5 bases from J, leaving 7 bases between. CDR3 amino acids: CASRGVYGYTF. The CDR3 DNA follows: TGTGCCAGCAGGGGAGTTTATGGCTACACCTTC.

This clone was observed a single time. This chain uses TRBV7-9 with TRBJ2-2; 13 positions match TRBD2. This CDR3 is built from 15 residues. Per germline, CDR1 SEHNR and CDR2 FQNEAQ (reference sequence). The V gene end was trimmed by 6 bases and the J gene end by 14 bases; junction bases not matched to a gene: 12. CDR3 residues: CASSRRLAGGQELFF. CDR3 in DNA: TGTGCCAGCAGTCGGCGACTAGCGGGAGGCCAGGAACTGTTTTTT.

V usage is TRBV18 and J usage is TRBJ1-1; the D is unclear. CDR1 is KGHSH and CDR2 is LQKENI in the germline V gene. The length of the CDR3 is 15 residues. V lost 3 bases to trimming and J lost 5 bases, with 16 bases between them. CDR3 sequence (DNA): TGTGCCAGCTCACCGTCCGGTTGGAGAGAGACTGAAGCTTTCTTT. Protein product: CASSPSGWRETEAFF. Filled out from reference TRBV18 and TRBJ1-1, the complete variable domain reads NAGVMQNPRHLVRRRGQEARLRCSPMKGHSHVYWYRQLPEEGLKFMVYLQKENIIDESGMPKERFSAEFPKEGPSILRIQQVVRGDSAAYFCASSPSGWRETEAFFGQGTRLTVV.

The V and J genes are TRBV5-6 and TRBJ2-7; D is undetermined. The CDR3 has 16 residues. V was cut by 0 bases and J by 0 bases, with 13 bases left in between. CDR1 and CDR2 from the germline V gene are SGHDT and YYEEEE. The DNA of the CDR3 is TGTGCCAGCAGCTTGGAGTTAACCTACGGCTCCTACGAGCAGTACTTC. Its protein product is CASSLELTYGSYEQYF.

V usage is TRBV2 and J usage is TRBJ1-2; D is possibly TRBD1 (5 bases). CDR1 and CDR2 from the germline V gene are SNHLY and FYNNEI. V was shortened by 4 bases and J by 1 base, with 16 bases between the two germline ends. The CDR3 is made up of 16 amino acids. The CDR3 DNA sequence: TGTGCCAGCAGTGCCGGCCCGGGGGACGTTAACTATGGCTACACCTTC. Its translation is CASSAGPGDVNYGYTF.

A note on this clone: The same CDR3 can be traced to other DNA sequences in this sample. The genes are TRBV7-9 and TRBJ2-6, with D perhaps matching TRBD1 (6 bases). The CDR3 spans 16 residues. The V and J ends lost 5 bases and 0 bases respectively, with 11 bases between them. Germline lookup yields CDR1 SEHNR and CDR2 FQNEAQ (reference sequence). This CDR3 reads CASSLGTSSGANVLTF. CDR3 in DNA: TGTGCCAGCAGCCTAGGGACATCCTCTGGGGCCAACGTCCTGACTTTC.